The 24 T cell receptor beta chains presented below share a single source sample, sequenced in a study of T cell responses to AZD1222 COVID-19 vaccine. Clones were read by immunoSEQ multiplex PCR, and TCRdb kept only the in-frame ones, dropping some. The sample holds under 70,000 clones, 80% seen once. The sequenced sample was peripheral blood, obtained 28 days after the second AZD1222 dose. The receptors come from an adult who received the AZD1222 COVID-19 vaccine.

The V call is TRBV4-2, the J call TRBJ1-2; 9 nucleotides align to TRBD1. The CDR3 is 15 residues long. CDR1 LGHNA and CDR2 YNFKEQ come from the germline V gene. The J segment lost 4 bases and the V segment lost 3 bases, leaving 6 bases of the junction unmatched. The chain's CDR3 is CASSQGGQGGYGYTF. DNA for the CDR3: TGTGCCAGCAGCCAGGGGGGACAGGGAGGCTATGGCTACACCTTC.

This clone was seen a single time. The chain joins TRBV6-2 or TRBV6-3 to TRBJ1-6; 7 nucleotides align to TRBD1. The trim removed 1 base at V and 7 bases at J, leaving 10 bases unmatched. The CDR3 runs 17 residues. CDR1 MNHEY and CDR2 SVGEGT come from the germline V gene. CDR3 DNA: TGTGCCAGCAGTTACTTGGCGCCCACAGGGGTAAATTCACCCCTCCACTTT. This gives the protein CASSYLAPTGVNSPLHF.

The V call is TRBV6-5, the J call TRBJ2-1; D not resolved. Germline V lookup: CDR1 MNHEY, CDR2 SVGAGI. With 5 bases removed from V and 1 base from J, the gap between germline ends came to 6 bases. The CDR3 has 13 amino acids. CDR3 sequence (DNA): TGTGCCAGCAGTCTCTGGTCCTACAATGAGCAGTTCTTC. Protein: CASSLWSYNEQFF.

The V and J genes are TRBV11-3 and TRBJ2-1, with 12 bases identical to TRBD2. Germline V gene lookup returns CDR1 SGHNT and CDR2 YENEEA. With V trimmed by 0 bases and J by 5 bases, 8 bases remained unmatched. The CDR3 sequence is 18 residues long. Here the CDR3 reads CASSLERRTSGDHNEQFF. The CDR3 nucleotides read TGTGCCAGCAGCTTAGAGCGCAGGACTAGCGGGGACCACAATGAGCAGTTCTTC.

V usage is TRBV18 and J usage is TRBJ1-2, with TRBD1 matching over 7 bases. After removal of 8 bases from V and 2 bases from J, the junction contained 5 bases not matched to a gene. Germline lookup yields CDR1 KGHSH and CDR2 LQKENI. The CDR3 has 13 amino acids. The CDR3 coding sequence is TGTGCCAGCGGCCGGGACAGCAACTATGGCTACACCTTC. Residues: CASGRDSNYGYTF.

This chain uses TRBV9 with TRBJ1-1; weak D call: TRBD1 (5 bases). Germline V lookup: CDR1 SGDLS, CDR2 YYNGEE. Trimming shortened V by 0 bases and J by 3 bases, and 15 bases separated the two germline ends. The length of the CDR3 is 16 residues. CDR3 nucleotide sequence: TGTGCCAGCAGCGTAGAAGGCGCAGGGTGGGACACTGAAGCTTTCTTT. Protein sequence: CASSVEGAGWDTEAFF.

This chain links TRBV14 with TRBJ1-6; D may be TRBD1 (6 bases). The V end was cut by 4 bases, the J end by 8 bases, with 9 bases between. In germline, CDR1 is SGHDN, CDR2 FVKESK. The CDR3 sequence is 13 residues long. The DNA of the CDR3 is TGTGCCAGCAGCCCTAGGACAGATTCACCCCTCCACTTT. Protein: CASSPRTDSPLHF. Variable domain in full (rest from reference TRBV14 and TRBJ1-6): EAGVTQFPSHSVIEKGQTVTLRCDPISGHDNLYWYRRVMGKEIKFLLHFVKESKQDESGMPNNRFLAERTGGTYSTLKVQPAELEDSGVYFCASSPRTDSPLHFGNGTRLTVT.

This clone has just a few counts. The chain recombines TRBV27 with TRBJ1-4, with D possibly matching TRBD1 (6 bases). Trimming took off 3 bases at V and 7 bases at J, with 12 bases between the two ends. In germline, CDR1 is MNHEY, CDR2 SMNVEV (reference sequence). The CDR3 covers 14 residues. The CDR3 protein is CASSFQGPGEKLFF. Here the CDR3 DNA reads TGTGCCAGCAGTTTCCAGGGGCCGGGTGAAAAACTGTTTTTT.

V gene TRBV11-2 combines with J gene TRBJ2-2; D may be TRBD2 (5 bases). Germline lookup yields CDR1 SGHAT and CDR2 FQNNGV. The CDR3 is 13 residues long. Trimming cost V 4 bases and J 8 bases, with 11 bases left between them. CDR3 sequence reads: CASSSSSGGELFF. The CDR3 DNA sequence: TGTGCCAGCAGCTCCTCTTCGGGGGGGGAGCTGTTTTTT.

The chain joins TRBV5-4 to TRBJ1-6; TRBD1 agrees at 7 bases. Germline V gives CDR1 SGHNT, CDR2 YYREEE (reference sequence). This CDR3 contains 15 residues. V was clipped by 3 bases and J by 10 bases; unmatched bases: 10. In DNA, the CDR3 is TGTGCCAGCAGCTGGGGGACAGACTCGTTCTCACCCCTCCACTTT. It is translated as CASSWGTDSFSPLHF. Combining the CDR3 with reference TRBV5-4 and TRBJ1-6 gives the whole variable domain ETGVTQSPTHLIKTRGQQVTLRCSSQSGHNTVSWYQQALGQGPQFIFQYYREEENGRGNFPPRFSGLQFPNYSSELNVNALELDDSALYLCASSWGTDSFSPLHFGNGTRLTVT.

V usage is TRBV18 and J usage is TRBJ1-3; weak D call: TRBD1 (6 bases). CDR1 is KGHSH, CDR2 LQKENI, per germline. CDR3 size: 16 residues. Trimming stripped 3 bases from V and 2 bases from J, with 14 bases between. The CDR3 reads CASSPGTKVAGNTIYF. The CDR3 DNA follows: TGTGCCAGCTCACCTGGGACAAAGGTGGCTGGAAACACCATATATTTT.

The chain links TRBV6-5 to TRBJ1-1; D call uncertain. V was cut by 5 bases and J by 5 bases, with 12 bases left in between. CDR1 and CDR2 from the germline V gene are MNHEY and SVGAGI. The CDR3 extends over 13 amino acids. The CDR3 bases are TGTGCCAGCAGTCAGGTGGTGGGGACTGAAGCTTTCTTT. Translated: CASSQVVGTEAFF.

The CDR3 DNA reads as TGCGCCAGCAGCTCACAGGGTTCCAATCAGCCCCAGCATTTT. It is translated as CASSSQGSNQPQHF. The rearrangement uses TRBV4-1 and TRBJ1-5; D is possibly TRBD1 (6 bases). Trimming stripped 5 bases from V and 3 bases from J, with 11 bases between. CDR1 and CDR2 (germline): MGHRA, YSYEKL. The CDR3 sequence is 14 residues long.

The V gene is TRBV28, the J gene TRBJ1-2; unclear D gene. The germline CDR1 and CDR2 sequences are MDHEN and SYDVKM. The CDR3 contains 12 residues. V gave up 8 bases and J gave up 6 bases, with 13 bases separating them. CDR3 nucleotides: TGTGCCAGCCAGGATAGGGTCCATGGCTACACCTTC. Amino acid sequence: CASQDRVHGYTF.

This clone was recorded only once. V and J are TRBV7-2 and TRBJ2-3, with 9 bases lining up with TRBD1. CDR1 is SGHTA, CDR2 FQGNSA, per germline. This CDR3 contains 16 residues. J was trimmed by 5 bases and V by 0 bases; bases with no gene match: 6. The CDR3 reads CASSLAWTGVQDTQYF. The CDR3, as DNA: TGTGCCAGCAGCTTAGCATGGACAGGGGTTCAAGATACGCAGTATTTT.

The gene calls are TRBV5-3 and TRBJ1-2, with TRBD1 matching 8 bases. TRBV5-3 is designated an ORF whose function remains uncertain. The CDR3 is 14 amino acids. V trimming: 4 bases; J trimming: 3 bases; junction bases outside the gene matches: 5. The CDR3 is CARSLPDRDYGYTF. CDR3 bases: TGTGCCAGAAGCCTCCCGGACAGGGACTATGGCTACACCTTC.

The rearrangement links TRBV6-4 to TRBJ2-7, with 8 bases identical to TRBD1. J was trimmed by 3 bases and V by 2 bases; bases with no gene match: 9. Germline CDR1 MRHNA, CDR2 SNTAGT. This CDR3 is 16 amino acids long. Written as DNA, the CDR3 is TGTGCCAGCAGTGACGCACGGGACAGGAGGTTCTACGAGCAGTACGTC. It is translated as CASSDARDRRFYEQYV.

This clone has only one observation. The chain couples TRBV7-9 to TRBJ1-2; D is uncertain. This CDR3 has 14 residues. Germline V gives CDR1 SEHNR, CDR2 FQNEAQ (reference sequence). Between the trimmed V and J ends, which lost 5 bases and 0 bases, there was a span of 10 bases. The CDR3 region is CASSPVGSNYGYTF. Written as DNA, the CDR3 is TGTGCCAGCAGCCCCGTCGGGTCTAACTATGGCTACACCTTC.

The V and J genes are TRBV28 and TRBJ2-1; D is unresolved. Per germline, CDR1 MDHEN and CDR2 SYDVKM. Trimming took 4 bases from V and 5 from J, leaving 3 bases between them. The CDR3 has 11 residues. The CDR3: CASSSNNEQFF. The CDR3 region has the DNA TGTGCCAGCAGTTCGAACAATGAGCAGTTCTTC. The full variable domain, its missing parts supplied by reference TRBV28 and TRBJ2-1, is DVKVTQSSRYLVKRTGEKVFLECVQDMDHENMFWYRQDPGLGLRLIYFSYDVKMKEKGDIPEGYSVSREKKERFSLILESASTNQTSMYLCASSSNNEQFFGPGTRLTVL.

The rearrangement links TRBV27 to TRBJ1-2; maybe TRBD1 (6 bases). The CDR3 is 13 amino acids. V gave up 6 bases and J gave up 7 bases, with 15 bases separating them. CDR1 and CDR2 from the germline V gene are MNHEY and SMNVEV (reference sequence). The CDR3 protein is CASSQDSRAGYTF. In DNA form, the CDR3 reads TGTGCCAGCAGCCAGGACAGTAGAGCTGGCTACACCTTC.

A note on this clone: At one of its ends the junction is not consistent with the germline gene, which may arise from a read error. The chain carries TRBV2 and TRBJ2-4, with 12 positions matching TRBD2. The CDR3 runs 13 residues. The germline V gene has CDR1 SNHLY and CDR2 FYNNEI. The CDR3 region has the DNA TGTGCCAGCAGAGATTACACGACTAGCGGGAGTCACTTC. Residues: CASRDYTTSGSHF.

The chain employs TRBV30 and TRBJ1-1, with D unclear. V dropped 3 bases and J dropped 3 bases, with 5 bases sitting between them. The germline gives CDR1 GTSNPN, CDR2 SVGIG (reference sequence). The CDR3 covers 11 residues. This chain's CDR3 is CAWSLDTEAFF. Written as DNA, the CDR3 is TGTGCCTGGAGCCTGGACACTGAAGCTTTCTTT.

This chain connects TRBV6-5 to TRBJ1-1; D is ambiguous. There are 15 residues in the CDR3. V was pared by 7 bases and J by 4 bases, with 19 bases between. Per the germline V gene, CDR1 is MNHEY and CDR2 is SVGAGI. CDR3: CASIQTLEGLTEAFF. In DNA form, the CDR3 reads TGTGCCAGCATTCAAACATTGGAGGGTCTCACTGAAGCTTTCTTT.

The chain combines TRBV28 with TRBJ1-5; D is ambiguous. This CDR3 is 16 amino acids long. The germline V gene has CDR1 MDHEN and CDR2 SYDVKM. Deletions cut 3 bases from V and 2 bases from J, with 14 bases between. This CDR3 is CASSLSPGWGNQPQHF. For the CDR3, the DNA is TGTGCCAGCAGTTTGTCCCCCGGCTGGGGCAATCAGCCCCAGCATTTT.